Described below is a single TCR beta chain sequence and its context. The antigen is unknown. This sample is drawn from a study of T cells in localized non-small cell lung cancer. Study conclusions and caveats: Exceeding tumor, uninvolved adjacent lung had the highest T cell clonality. Adjacent lung tissue had a median about 52 of the top 100 clones found in the tumor. There was an association of higher blood T cell density with longer overall survival. Tumor samples were not multi-region, leaving intratumor heterogeneity unexcluded.

The CDR3 is 14 residues long. The V gene's germline CDR1 is LGHNA and CDR2 YSLEER. V trimming: 1 base; J trimming: 7 bases; junction bases outside the gene matches: 6. Produced via immunoSEQ multiplex PCR; TCRdb's table is partial and in-frame only. The repertoire consists of around 36,000 clones, with 81% occurring once and the leading ten covering under 8%. The specimen comprised peripheral blood mononuclear cells, sampled before any cancer treatment. The source is a male donor aged 60 or over with stage II lung adenocarcinoma. This chain joins TRBV4-3 and TRBJ2-7, with TRBD1 matching 8 bases. The CDR3 DNA follows: TGCGCCAGCAGCCAAGCAGGGGGCTGGGAGGAGCAGTACTTC. It is translated as CASSQAGGWEEQYF.